This passage covers 32 T cell receptor beta chains from one sample sequenced in a study of T cell repertoires in cytomegalovirus infection. No antigen is known for these receptors. TCRdb reanalysed the reads using MiXCR and keeps one entry per CDR3 protein. This table holds about 570,000 distinct CDR3 sequences, 35% to 50% found once. The sequenced sample was cultured PBMCs, obtained from culture after CMV antigen stimulation. The source is a human donor in good health (CMV status not recorded). Some clones in this sample may be carry-over from other donors' samples.

The genes are TRBV7-6 and TRBJ1-1, with 8 bases identical to TRBD1. V gave up 0 bases and J gave up 6 bases; unmatched junction bases: 3. CDR3 size: 14 residues. Germline-derived CDR1 and CDR2 are SGHVS and FNYEAQ. CDR3 protein: CASSLAQGAAEAFF. DNA for the CDR3: TGTGCCAGCAGCTTAGCCCAGGGGGCCGCTGAAGCTTTCTTT. Full variable domain (outside the CDR3, taken from reference TRBV7-6 and TRBJ1-1): GAGVSQSPRYKVTKRGQDVALRCDPISGHVSLYWYRQALGQGPEFLTYFNYEAQQDKSGLPNDRFSAERPEGSISTLTIQRTEQRDSAMYRCASSLAQGAAEAFFGQGTRLTVV.

The genes are TRBV20-1 and TRBJ1-5; 10 bases are shared with TRBD1. Trimming cost V 6 bases and J 0 bases; bases outside gene matches: 8. This CDR3 has 16 amino acids. CDR1 DFQATT and CDR2 SNEGSKA come from the germline V gene (reference sequence). The CDR3 loop reads CSALPGQGYSNQPQHF. The CDR3 nucleotides read TGCAGTGCACTTCCGGGACAGGGGTATAGCAATCAGCCCCAGCATTTT.

The genes are TRBV7-9 and TRBJ2-3, with TRBD1 as a possible D gene (5 bases). The CDR3 contains 16 residues. Germline V lookup: CDR1 SEHNR, CDR2 FQNEAQ (reference sequence). The V gene lost 2 bases and the J gene lost 0 bases, with 12 bases spanning the gap. The DNA of the CDR3 is TGTGCCAGCAGCTTATGGACAAAACCTAGCACAGATACGCAGTATTTT. Residues: CASSLWTKPSTDTQYF.

The chain recombines TRBV7-6 with TRBJ2-1, with TRBD2 matching over 7 bases. The ends lost 1 base at V and 3 bases at J; junction bases unmatched: 12. Germline CDR1 reads SGHVS; CDR2 reads FNYEAQ. The CDR3 contains 18 residues. In DNA form, the CDR3 reads TGTGCCAGCAGCTTAGTAGTGGCTAGCGGAGGATTCTACAATGAGCAGTTCTTC. Translating gives CASSLVVASGGFYNEQFF.

There are a few counts of this clonotype. The chain joins TRBV7-8 to TRBJ2-1, with no clear D. The CDR3 contains 15 residues. V was shortened by 5 bases and J by 5 bases, with 16 bases between the two germline ends. The germline V gene has CDR1 SGHVS and CDR2 FQNEAQ. CDR3 protein: CASSPLGSSDNEQFF. The CDR3, as DNA: TGTGCCAGCAGCCCCCTTGGGTCGAGTGACAATGAGCAGTTCTTC. Complete variable domain (other parts from reference TRBV7-8 and TRBJ2-1): GAGVSQSPRYKVAKRGQDVALRCDPISGHVSLFWYQQALGQGPEFLTYFQNEAQLDKSGLPSDRFFAERPEGSVSTLKIQRTQQEDSAVYLCASSPLGSSDNEQFFGPGTRLTVL.

In its sample, this clonotype was seen a few times. V gene TRBV30 combines with J gene TRBJ2-1; 12 bases line up with TRBD2. V gave up 0 bases and J gave up 8 bases; unmatched junction bases: 14. The CDR3 has 18 amino acids. Germline V lookup: CDR1 GTSNPN, CDR2 SVGIG (reference sequence). The CDR3 is CAWSVRWTSGTGTDEQFF. CDR3 coding DNA: TGTGCCTGGAGTGTACGCTGGACTAGCGGGACCGGTACAGATGAGCAGTTCTTC.

V is TRBV12-3 or TRBV12-4 and J is TRBJ2-5, with D perhaps being TRBD1 or TRBD2 (5 bases each). This CDR3 is built from 17 residues. V was clipped by 3 bases and J by 0 bases, with 17 bases between them. The CDR3 region is CASSLGNRSGDQETQYF. DNA for the CDR3: TGTGCCAGCAGTTTGGGCAACAGGTCCGGGGACCAAGAGACCCAGTACTTC.

J is TRBJ1-4 and V is TRBV7-8; D is possibly TRBD1 (6 bases). Trimming cost V 5 bases and J 3 bases, with 16 bases left between them. The germline CDR1 and CDR2 sequences are SGHVS and FQNEAQ. This CDR3 has 16 residues. CDR3 protein: CASSTRWRGPNEKLFF. The CDR3 nucleotides read TGTGCCAGCAGCACCAGGTGGCGGGGGCCTAATGAAAAACTGTTTTTT.

This clonotype was observed a single time. The chain links TRBV7-2 to TRBJ1-1; TRBD1 matches 9 bases. CDR1 SGHTA and CDR2 FQGNSA come from the germline V gene. The V and J ends lost 8 bases and 4 bases, in that order; junction bases with no gene match: 8. The CDR3 runs 14 residues. The CDR3 is CASGSTGGVTEAFF. Written as DNA, the CDR3 is TGTGCCAGCGGCTCTACAGGGGGCGTCACTGAAGCTTTCTTT.

The CDR3 sequence is CASMEGQGGGYTF. For the CDR3, the DNA is TGTGCCAGCATGGAAGGACAGGGGGGCGGCTACACCTTC. The chain has TRBV28 and TRBJ1-2, with 10 bases identical to TRBD1. The germline V gene encodes CDR1 MDHEN and CDR2 SYDVKM. V trimming: 7 bases; J trimming: 8 bases; junction bases outside the gene matches: 7. This CDR3 region has 13 residues.

This clonotype was seen a handful of times. This rearrangement joins TRBV7-8 to TRBJ1-6; tentative D call: TRBD1 (5 bases). Germline lookup yields CDR1 SGHVS and CDR2 FQNEAQ. This CDR3 contains 17 residues. V lost 5 bases, J lost 3 bases, and 17 bases lay in between. CDR3 DNA sequence: TGTGCCAGCAGCCCCCGGGCAGGGCGCTTCTATAATTCACCCCTCCACTTT. Its protein product is CASSPRAGRFYNSPLHF.

The gene calls are TRBV11-2 and TRBJ2-1, with 10 bases that match TRBD2. Germline V lookup: CDR1 SGHAT, CDR2 FQNNGV. The length of the CDR3 is 15 residues. The V gene end was trimmed by 4 bases and the J gene end by 5 bases; junction bases not matched to a gene: 5. The CDR3 nucleotides are TGTGCCAGCAGCTCCTGGACTAGCGGCCACAATGAGCAGTTCTTC. Translated, it gives CASSSWTSGHNEQFF.

The sample holds a few counts of this clonotype. This chain joins TRBV10-3 and TRBJ1-1; the D gene is possibly TRBD1 (5 bases). This CDR3 is built from 15 residues. Per germline, CDR1 ENHRY and CDR2 SYGVKD. V was trimmed by 8 bases and J by 7 bases, leaving 23 bases between them. CDR3 region: CAISDPPPGGSEAFF. The DNA of the CDR3 is TGTGCCATCTCAGACCCTCCCCCTGGGGGGAGTGAAGCTTTCTTT.

J is TRBJ1-5 and V is TRBV19; TRBD1 matches 9 bases. The ends lost 2 bases at V and 5 bases at J; junction bases unmatched: 4. Germline CDR1 is LNHDA and CDR2 is SQIVND (reference sequence). This CDR3 comprises 15 residues. The chain's CDR3 is CASSIRTGVDQPQHF. The CDR3 bases are TGTGCCAGTAGTATAAGGACAGGGGTGGATCAGCCCCAGCATTTT.

This chain uses TRBV10-1 with TRBJ1-1; the D is unclear. The CDR3 consists of 13 residues. Between the trimmed V and J ends, which lost 4 bases and 7 bases, there was a span of 13 bases. Germline V gene sequence: CDR1 WNHNN, CDR2 SYGVQD (reference sequence). CDR3 region: CASSVRRYGEAFF. The CDR3 nucleotides are TGCGCCAGCAGTGTTCGACGGTACGGTGAAGCTTTCTTT.

This clonotype appeared a few times. The chain joins TRBV20-1 to TRBJ1-1; D is unresolved. The CDR3 totals 12 residues. V was shortened by 4 bases and J by 2 bases, with 8 bases between the two germline ends. CDR1 and CDR2 from the germline V gene are DFQATT and SNEGSKA (reference sequence). The DNA for the CDR3 is TGCAGTGCTACATCTGCCAACACTGAAGCTTTCTTT. Translating it yields CSATSANTEAFF.

This clonotype was seen more than once but under ten times. Relative to the germline gene, one junction end is altered; a read error may explain this. The rearrangement links TRBV7-9 to TRBJ1-1, with a possible D match to TRBD1 (5 bases). CDR1 and CDR2 from the germline V gene are SEHNR and FQNEAQ (reference sequence). The CDR3 is made up of 14 amino acids. CDR3 sequence: CASRLGTASTEAFF. CDR3 nucleotide sequence: TGTGCCAGCAGATTAGGGACCGCCTCGACTGAAGCTTTCTTT.

The chain recombines TRBV11-2 with TRBJ2-7; no clear D gene. V was trimmed by 5 bases and J by 3 bases, leaving 14 bases between them. The germline CDR1 and CDR2 sequences are SGHAT and FQNNGV. The CDR3 is made up of 14 amino acids. The CDR3 sequence: CASSPVWSVYEQYF. The CDR3 bases are TGTGCCAGCAGCCCCGTTTGGAGCGTCTACGAGCAGTACTTC.

V is TRBV5-4 and J is TRBJ2-3; D unclear. The CDR3 covers 17 residues. V shed 2 bases and J shed 1 base, with 17 bases lying between them. The germline V gene encodes CDR1 SGHNT and CDR2 YYREEE (reference sequence). CDR3 in amino acids: CASSLIEDPPGTDTQYF. The CDR3 region has the DNA TGTGCCAGCAGCTTAATAGAGGATCCGCCGGGCACAGATACGCAGTATTTT. Drawing the rest from reference TRBV5-4 and TRBJ2-3, the complete variable domain is ETGVTQSPTHLIKTRGQQVTLRCSSQSGHNTVSWYQQALGQGPQFIFQYYREEENGRGNFPPRFSGLQFPNYSSELNVNALELDDSALYLCASSLIEDPPGTDTQYFGPGTRLTVL.

The rearrangement joins TRBV5-6 to TRBJ2-7; TRBD1 agrees at 9 bases. CDR1 and CDR2 from the germline V gene are SGHDT and YYEEEE. This CDR3 region has 13 residues. With V trimmed by 4 bases and J by 3 bases, 2 bases remained unmatched. The CDR3 bases are TGTGCCAGCAGCGGGGACAGGGTCTACGAGCAGTACTTC. It codes for CASSGDRVYEQYF.

The chain uses TRBV20-1 and TRBJ2-7, with 13 bases that match TRBD2. V lost 3 bases, J lost 1 base, and 3 bases stayed unmatched. Germline V gene sequence: CDR1 DFQATT, CDR2 SNEGSKA (reference sequence). The CDR3 length is 15 residues. The CDR3 is CSASTGLAGSYEQYF. CDR3 DNA: TGCAGTGCTAGTACGGGACTAGCGGGGTCCTACGAGCAGTACTTC.

The V and J genes are TRBV10-3 and TRBJ2-3, with D perhaps TRBD2 (6 bases). From germline, CDR1 is ENHRY and CDR2 SYGVKD. Trimming removed 7 bases from V and 1 base from J, with 15 bases in between. CDR3 length equals 15 residues. This CDR3 reads CAITGTSGGTDTQYF. CDR3 nucleotide sequence: TGTGCCATCACCGGGACTTCGGGGGGCACAGATACGCAGTATTTT.

The chain couples TRBV6-2 or TRBV6-3 to TRBJ2-7, with 9 bases lining up with TRBD1. This CDR3 contains 14 residues. The J segment lost 2 bases and the V segment lost 5 bases, leaving 4 bases of the junction unmatched. CDR1 is MNHEY, CDR2 SVGEGT, per germline. This chain's CDR3 is CASSHGQGTYEQYF. CDR3 in DNA: TGTGCCAGCAGTCACGGACAGGGGACCTACGAGCAGTACTTC.

The chain uses TRBV5-5 and TRBJ2-7, with D uncertain. V was pared by 0 bases and J by 2 bases, with 6 bases between. The germline CDR1 and CDR2 sequences are SGHKS and YYEKEE (reference sequence). The CDR3 is 13 amino acids. This CDR3 reads CASSLGNAYEQYF. CDR3 DNA sequence: TGTGCCAGCAGCTTGGGGAACGCCTACGAGCAGTACTTC. Combining the CDR3 with reference TRBV5-5 and TRBJ2-7 gives the whole variable domain DAGVTQSPTHLIKTRGQQVTLRCSPISGHKSVSWYQQVLGQGPQFIFQYYEKEERGRGNFPDRFSARQFPNYSSELNVNALLLGDSALYLCASSLGNAYEQYFGPGTRLTVT.

This clonotype was counted between two and nine times. The DNA for the CDR3 is TGTGCCAGCAGCCTGGACCGACTCACCGCTCGTCAGCCCCAGCATTTT. Its protein product is CASSLDRLTARQPQHF. The rearrangement joins TRBV7-8 to TRBJ1-5; D unresolved. The germline CDR1 and CDR2 sequences are SGHVS and FQNEAQ. The CDR3 length is 16 residues. Trimming took off 5 bases at V and 6 bases at J, with 20 bases between the two ends. Variable domain in full (rest from reference TRBV7-8 and TRBJ1-5): GAGVSQSPRYKVAKRGQDVALRCDPISGHVSLFWYQQALGQGPEFLTYFQNEAQLDKSGLPSDRFFAERPEGSVSTLKIQRTQQEDSAVYLCASSLDRLTARQPQHFGDGTRLSIL.

This clonotype was seen ten or more times. The chain combines TRBV6-5 with TRBJ2-1; 9 bases line up with TRBD1. Looked up from germline, CDR1 is MNHEY and CDR2 is SVGAGI. After removal of 6 bases from V and 3 bases from J, the junction contained 3 bases not matched to a gene. CDR3 length: 14 residues. CDR3 sequence: CASRETGGYNEQFF. As DNA, the CDR3 is TGTGCCAGCAGGGAGACAGGGGGCTACAATGAGCAGTTCTTC.

The gene calls are TRBV7-2 and TRBJ1-3; 8 nucleotides match TRBD1. This CDR3 has 16 amino acids. V lost 5 bases, J lost 0 bases, and 6 bases stayed unmatched. Germline assignment: CDR1 SGHTA and CDR2 FQGNSA. For the CDR3, the DNA is TGTGCCAGCAGCCCGGACAGGGAACACTCTGGAAACACCATATATTTT. It codes for CASSPDREHSGNTIYF.

The chain recombines TRBV10-3 with TRBJ2-5; TRBD2 aligns across 10 bases. CDR1 is ENHRY and CDR2 is SYGVKD in the germline V gene. The CDR3 totals 18 residues. V lost 6 bases and J lost 2; bases outside the gene matches: 15. The CDR3 sequence is CAIRAGGRMRRVQETQYF. In DNA, the CDR3 is TGTGCCATCAGAGCGGGGGGGCGTATGAGAAGAGTTCAAGAGACCCAGTACTTC.

This chain links TRBV15 with TRBJ2-7, with TRBD1 matching 10 bases. V shed 2 bases, J shed 3 bases, and the junction held 13 bases outside the gene matches. The CDR3 loop spans 18 amino acids. Germline CDR1 reads LNHNV; CDR2 reads YYDKDF (reference sequence). The CDR3 DNA follows: TGTGCCACCAGCAGATATTCAGGGGGGACAGGGGCCTTCTACGAGCAGTACTTC. Translating gives CATSRYSGGTGAFYEQYF.

The rearrangement uses TRBV20-1 and TRBJ2-7; 14 bases line up with TRBD2. The CDR3 loop spans 17 amino acids. Looked up from germline, CDR1 is DFQATT and CDR2 is SNEGSKA (reference sequence). This chain's CDR3 is CSAQGLAGEAGVGEQYF. Written as DNA, the CDR3 is TGCAGCGCGCAGGGACTAGCGGGAGAGGCGGGGGTCGGAGAGCAGTACTTC.

This clonotype was seen more than once but under ten times. This chain uses TRBV20-1 with TRBJ2-7; tentatively, D is TRBD1 or TRBD2 (5 bases each). The CDR3 runs 14 residues. Germline CDR1 DFQATT, CDR2 SNEGSKA (reference sequence). V was cut by 4 bases and J by 3 bases, with 16 bases left in between. CDR3 bases: TGCAGTGCTATCCGGGACCTGACGCTCTACGAGCAGTACTTC. Protein product: CSAIRDLTLYEQYF.

This clonotype was counted ten times or more. The chain links TRBV7-8 to TRBJ1-5; TRBD1 agrees at 9 bases. The CDR3 is 17 residues long. The J segment lost 5 bases and the V segment lost 2 bases, leaving 10 bases of the junction unmatched. Germline V gene sequence: CDR1 SGHVS, CDR2 FQNEAQ. The CDR3 loop reads CASSLRRWTGEDQPQHF. The CDR3 DNA is TGTGCCAGCAGCTTAAGGCGATGGACAGGGGAGGATCAGCCCCAGCATTTT. Full variable domain (rest looked up from reference TRBV7-8 and TRBJ1-5): GAGVSQSPRYKVAKRGQDVALRCDPISGHVSLFWYQQALGQGPEFLTYFQNEAQLDKSGLPSDRFFAERPEGSVSTLKIQRTQQEDSAVYLCASSLRRWTGEDQPQHFGDGTRLSIL.